These T cell receptor beta chains were read from a single sample in a study of spatial heterogeneity in lung cancer. TCRdb reanalysed the 5' RACE reads using MiXCR and keeps one entry per CDR3 protein. The repertoire has tens of thousands of distinct CDR3 sequences, over 4.5% of them found once; the top ten carry around a third. This material consisted of PBMCs, taken at surgery. The receptors here all came from a male donor with early-stage non-small cell lung cancer. CDR3s include the opening cysteine and the closing phenylalanine or tryptophan. The order of the fields is V gene, clone size, J gene, D gene, CDR3 protein, CDR3 DNA. D genes are given only for firm matches. Some rows have no size entry. The others give once, few or many, or a class for an expanded clone.

V gene: TRBV4-2
clone size: .
J gene: TRBJ2-3
D gene: .
CDR3 protein: CASSRDRVTTDTQYF
CDR3 DNA: TGTGCCAGCAGCCGGGACCGGGTCACTACAGATACGCAGTATTTT

V gene: TRBV10-3
clone size: many
J gene: TRBJ1-5
D gene: .
CDR3 protein: CAIRGDSGNQPQHF
CDR3 DNA: TGTGCCATCAGGGGGGATTCAGGCAATCAGCCCCAGCATTTT

V gene: TRBV7-6
clone size: many
J gene: TRBJ1-3
D gene: .
CDR3 protein: CASSLTSSTDSGNTIYF
CDR3 DNA: TGTGCCAGCAGCTTAACGTCTTCGACGGACTCTGGAAACACCATATATTTT

V gene: TRBV29-1
clone size: many
J gene: TRBJ1-2
D gene: TRBD1
CDR3 protein: CSVEGRGPTNYGYTF
CDR3 DNA: TGCAGCGTTGAAGGAAGGGGGCCTACTAACTATGGCTACACCTTC

V gene: TRBV28
clone size: many
J gene: TRBJ2-3
D gene: TRBD2
CDR3 protein: CASSVSGTSGRDTQYF
CDR3 DNA: TGTGCCAGCAGTGTCTCCGGGACTAGCGGACGTGATACGCAGTATTTT

V gene: TRBV7-2
clone size: many
J gene: TRBJ2-7
D gene: .
CDR3 protein: CASSLSGTYEQYF
CDR3 DNA: TGTGCCAGCAGCTTAAGCGGAACCTACGAGCAGTACTTC

V gene: TRBV19
clone size: few
J gene: TRBJ1-4
D gene: .
CDR3 protein: CASRDRGGREKLFF
CDR3 DNA: TGTGCCAGTAGGGACAGAGGGGGGCGTGAAAAACTGTTTTTT

V gene: TRBV6-5
clone size: many
J gene: TRBJ1-1
D gene: .
CDR3 protein: CASSQTALPMNTEAFF
CDR3 DNA: TGTGCCAGCAGTCAGACAGCCCTCCCCATGAACACTGAAGCTTTCTTT

V gene: TRBV12-5
clone size: many
J gene: TRBJ2-5
D gene: .
CDR3 protein: CASGPGQTIQETQYF
CDR3 DNA: TGTGCTAGTGGTCCTGGTCAGACTATCCAAGAGACCCAGTACTTC

V gene: TRBV28
clone size: many
J gene: TRBJ1-2
D gene: TRBD1
CDR3 protein: CASSPPTPRAGGDGYTF
CDR3 DNA: TGTGCCAGCAGTCCTCCTACCCCCAGGGCAGGGGGAGATGGCTACACCTTC

V gene: TRBV10-3
clone size: medium-sized
J gene: TRBJ1-2
D gene: .
CDR3 protein: CAISDRGSAGYTF
CDR3 DNA: TGTGCCATCAGTGACCGGGGTTCAGCTGGCTACACCTTC

V gene: TRBV12-3/TRBV12-4
clone size: few
J gene: TRBJ2-7
D gene: .
CDR3 protein: CASSRLVLVSSEQYF
CDR3 DNA: TGTGCCAGCAGTCGTTTGGTTTTGGTTAGTTCCGAGCAGTACTTC

V gene: TRBV2
clone size: many
J gene: TRBJ2-4
D gene: .
CDR3 protein: CASSDRGGGESKNIQYF
CDR3 DNA: TGTGCCAGCAGTGATCGTGGAGGGGGCGAGTCCAAAAACATTCAGTACTTC

V gene: TRBV20-1
clone size: .
J gene: TRBJ2-2
D gene: .
CDR3 protein: CSASLAGWAGELFF
CDR3 DNA: TGCAGTGCTAGTTTGGCGGGGTGGGCCGGGGAGCTGTTTTTT

V gene: TRBV7-2
clone size: many
J gene: TRBJ2-1
D gene: TRBD1
CDR3 protein: CASSLGVDRGKHEQFF
CDR3 DNA: TGTGCCAGCAGCTTAGGGGTGGACAGGGGGAAGCATGAGCAGTTCTTC

V gene: TRBV3-1
clone size: .
J gene: TRBJ1-2
D gene: TRBD1
CDR3 protein: CASSRDRDYGYTF
CDR3 DNA: TGTGCCAGCAGCCGCGACAGGGACTATGGCTACACCTTC

V gene: TRBV5-1
clone size: many
J gene: TRBJ2-7
D gene: .
CDR3 protein: CASSPALGEVYEQYF
CDR3 DNA: TGCGCCAGCAGCCCCGCCCTAGGGGAGGTCTACGAGCAGTACTTC

V gene: TRBV27
clone size: many
J gene: TRBJ1-5
D gene: TRBD1
CDR3 protein: CASDSGDRVWNSNQPQHF
CDR3 DNA: TGTGCCAGCGACTCCGGAGACAGGGTGTGGAATAGCAATCAGCCCCAGCATTTT

V gene: TRBV12-3/TRBV12-4
clone size: .
J gene: TRBJ1-5
D gene: .
CDR3 protein: CASSPGLVQPQHF
CDR3 DNA: TGTGCCAGCAGCCCAGGGTTGGTTCAGCCCCAGCATTTT

V gene: TRBV6-2/TRBV6-3
clone size: few
J gene: TRBJ2-7
D gene: .
CDR3 protein: CASSPPQGRYEQYF
CDR3 DNA: TGTGCCAGCAGCCCGCCCCAGGGGCGCTACGAGCAGTACTTC

V gene: TRBV6-2/TRBV6-3
clone size: few
J gene: TRBJ1-1
D gene: .
CDR3 protein: CASSYIAGLNTEAFF
CDR3 DNA: TGTGCCAGCAGTTACATTGCAGGTCTGAACACTGAAGCTTTCTTT

V gene: TRBV6-6
clone size: many
J gene: TRBJ1-5
D gene: .
CDR3 protein: CASSSFSNQPQHF
CDR3 DNA: TGTGCCAGCAGTTCCTTCAGCAATCAGCCCCAGCATTTT

V gene: TRBV11-2
clone size: many
J gene: TRBJ2-5
D gene: TRBD2
CDR3 protein: CASSLNSGGARETQYF
CDR3 DNA: TGTGCCAGCAGCTTAAATAGCGGGGGGGCCCGAGAGACCCAGTACTTC

V gene: TRBV19
clone size: many
J gene: TRBJ2-5
D gene: TRBD1
CDR3 protein: CASSIVLPGQRETQYF
CDR3 DNA: TGTGCCAGTAGTATAGTCCTCCCGGGACAGCGGGAGACCCAGTACTTC

V gene: TRBV6-1
clone size: many
J gene: TRBJ1-5
D gene: .
CDR3 protein: CASILQAGGIYQPQHF
CDR3 DNA: TGTGCCAGCATTCTCCAGGCCGGGGGGATCTATCAGCCCCAGCATTTT

V gene: TRBV5-1
clone size: medium-sized
J gene: TRBJ2-7
D gene: .
CDR3 protein: CASSLVPAYEQYF
CDR3 DNA: TGCGCCAGCAGCTTGGTGCCAGCCTACGAGCAGTACTTC

V gene: TRBV6-6
clone size: few
J gene: TRBJ1-1
D gene: TRBD1
CDR3 protein: CASIPGQGSVTEAFF
CDR3 DNA: TGTGCCAGCATTCCGGGACAGGGATCAGTCACTGAAGCTTTCTTT

V gene: TRBV9
clone size: many
J gene: TRBJ2-5
D gene: TRBD2
CDR3 protein: CASSVSSGGQETQYF
CDR3 DNA: TGTGCCAGCAGCGTATCAAGCGGGGGCCAAGAGACCCAGTACTTC

V gene: TRBV7-2
clone size: many
J gene: TRBJ2-5
D gene: .
CDR3 protein: CASSLSGRGGTQYF
CDR3 DNA: TGTGCCAGCAGCCTGTCCGGAAGGGGTGGGACCCAGTACTTC